These 8 T cell receptor beta chains were all obtained from the same sample, sequenced in a study of Ad26.COV2.S vaccination and SARS-CoV-2 variants. Treatment in this sample: about 20 received Ad26.COV2.S at low or high dose, single or two shots; roughly five received placebo; per-sample allocation not given. At day 63 after the first vaccine or placebo injection, samples were drawn. The repertoire was sequenced with immunoSEQ multiplex PCR; TCRdb's copy has only in-frame clones and lacks some. Here the sample spans some 390,000 clones, approximately 90% being singletons. The sample consisted of peripheral blood, taken in a trial of Ad26.COV2.S vaccine versus placebo. Receptor source: a person between 18 and 65 years old who received the Ad26.COV2.S COVID-19 vaccine or a placebo.

The chain uses TRBV29-1 and TRBJ2-7; D remains ambiguous. Trimming shortened V by 6 bases and J by 0 bases, and 15 bases separated the two germline ends. CDR3 size: 14 residues. Germline loops: CDR1 SQVTM, CDR2 ANQGSEA. The CDR3 sequence is CSVKTGDSSYEQYF. In nucleotides, the CDR3 is TGCAGCGTCAAGACGGGTGATAGCTCCTACGAGCAGTACTTC.

The count of this clone is one. The V gene is TRBV7-3, the J gene TRBJ2-1; 11 bases match TRBD2. Germline loops: CDR1 SGHTA, CDR2 FQGTGA. The CDR3 is 16 residues long. V lost 5 bases, J lost 4 bases, and 7 bases stayed unmatched. In nucleotides, the CDR3 is TGTGCCAGCAGCAGGGTCGGGACTAGCGGTTACAATGAGCAGTTCTTC. Residues: CASSRVGTSGYNEQFF.

The chain carries TRBV5-4 and TRBJ2-7; TRBD2 aligns across 7 bases. The CDR3 is made up of 15 amino acids. Losses at the gene ends were 4 bases for V and 0 bases for J; bases not matched to a gene: 7. Per the germline V gene, CDR1 is SGHNT and CDR2 is YYREEE (reference sequence). In nucleotides, the CDR3 is TGTGCCAGCAGCGGGCCTAGCGGATCCTCCTACGAGCAGTACTTC. Residues: CASSGPSGSSYEQYF.

This clone was picked up a small number of times. V gene TRBV6-5 combines with J gene TRBJ2-7, with TRBD1 identical over 9 bases. The CDR3 is 16 residues long. V dropped 4 bases and J dropped 1; count of bases not matched to a gene: 8. The germline V gene has CDR1 MNHEY and CDR2 SVGAGI. CDR3 sequence (DNA): TGTGCCAGCAGTTCCCTCCCGGGACAGGGTTCCTACGAGCAGTACTTC. As protein: CASSSLPGQGSYEQYF.

The rearrangement joins TRBV12-3 or TRBV12-4 to TRBJ1-5, with a possible D match to TRBD1 (6 bases). The CDR3 spans 13 residues. Between the trimmed V and J ends, which lost 7 bases and 3 bases, there was a span of 10 bases. The CDR3 loop is CASNQGYNQPQHF. The DNA for the CDR3 is TGTGCCAGCAACCAGGGGTACAATCAGCCCCAGCATTTT.

This chain joins TRBV27 and TRBJ1-1; 7 positions agree with TRBD1. The CDR3 has 15 amino acids. CDR1 MNHEY and CDR2 SMNVEV come from the germline V gene (reference sequence). V shed 1 base, J shed 4 bases, and the junction held 6 bases outside the gene matches. The CDR3 region has the DNA TGTGCCAGCAGTTTATTCCAGGGGGTGAGCACTGAAGCTTTCTTT. Its protein product is CASSLFQGVSTEAFF.

V and J are TRBV5-1 and TRBJ2-7; D unresolved. CDR3 size: 14 residues. Deletions cut 4 bases from V and 0 bases from J, with 11 bases between. Germline V gives CDR1 SGHRS, CDR2 YFSETQ. The CDR3 DNA reads TGCGCCAGCAGCCCGGACCCAGCCTCCTACGAGCAGTACTTC. This translates into CASSPDPASYEQYF.

The chain recombines TRBV5-1 with TRBJ2-5; 7 bases match TRBD2. The CDR3 spans 15 residues. V shed 2 bases and J 4 bases; nucleotides not matched to a gene: 8. Germline V gene lookup returns CDR1 SGHRS and CDR2 YFSETQ. The DNA of the CDR3 is TGCGCCAGCAGCTTCGGGAGGAGCTCTGGAGAGACCCAGTACTTC. Protein: CASSFGRSSGETQYF.